A selection of T cell receptor beta chains follows, all from one sample in a study of blood T cell repertoires in COVID-19. Here immunoSEQ multiplex PCR was the method, and the copy in TCRdb shows in-frame clones only, minus some. The data show some 33,000 clones, with roughly 84% seen just once and 13% held by the top ten. The sample comprised peripheral blood. Source of these receptors: a human donor in a cohort sampled during active COVID-19. Each CDR3 is given with its conserved first and last residue. D genes are given only for firm matches. A clone size is listed for some rows: how often the clone was seen (once, few, many), or a class if it is expanded.

j_call: TRBJ2-1
clone_size: -
d_call: TRBD1
v_call: TRBV6-5
cdr3_nt: TGTGCCAGCAGTTACTCGGACAGGGGGCCCTACAATGAGCAGTTCTTC
cdr3_aa: CASSYSDRGPYNEQFF

j_call: TRBJ2-3
clone_size: -
d_call: -
v_call: TRBV21-1
cdr3_nt: TGTGCCAGCAGCAAAGAACCAGGTGCGGATACGCAGTATTTT
cdr3_aa: CASSKEPGADTQYF

j_call: TRBJ2-1
clone_size: few
d_call: TRBD1
v_call: TRBV7-9
cdr3_nt: TGTGCCAGCAGCTGGACGGGACAGAACTACAATGAGCAGTTCTTC
cdr3_aa: CASSWTGQNYNEQFF

j_call: TRBJ2-5
clone_size: once
d_call: TRBD2
v_call: TRBV11-2
cdr3_nt: TGTGCCAGCACCCCAGGGACTAGCGGGGGGGGAGAGACCCAGTACTTC
cdr3_aa: CASTPGTSGGGETQYF

j_call: TRBJ1-4
clone_size: -
d_call: -
v_call: TRBV27
cdr3_nt: TGTGCCAGCAGTTTATCTTCCGACAGCCTTGGGTCCGCAACTAATGAAAAACTGTTTTTT
cdr3_aa: CASSLSSDSLGSATNEKLFF

j_call: TRBJ1-2
clone_size: -
d_call: TRBD1
v_call: TRBV19
cdr3_nt: TGTGCCAGTAGCCCGACGGGACAGGGACACTATGGCTACACCTTC
cdr3_aa: CASSPTGQGHYGYTF

j_call: TRBJ1-5
clone_size: -
d_call: TRBD1
v_call: TRBV18
cdr3_nt: TGTGCCAGCTCACGGGGACAGGGGTCCAATCAGCCCCAGCATTTT
cdr3_aa: CASSRGQGSNQPQHF

j_call: TRBJ1-2
clone_size: -
d_call: -
v_call: TRBV2
cdr3_nt: TGTGCCAGCAGGGGGATGAGGGCCGCTTCTAACTATGGCTACACCTTC
cdr3_aa: CASRGMRAASNYGYTF

j_call: TRBJ1-2
clone_size: -
d_call: TRBD1
v_call: TRBV5-4
cdr3_nt: TGTGCCAGCAGCTTGCAAGGGGGCGATGGCTACACCTTC
cdr3_aa: CASSLQGGDGYTF

j_call: TRBJ2-1
clone_size: -
d_call: -
v_call: TRBV28
cdr3_nt: TGTGCCAGCAGTCCCCCGTACGCGACCACTAACAATGAGCAGTTCTTC
cdr3_aa: CASSPPYATTNNEQFF

j_call: TRBJ1-1
clone_size: -
d_call: -
v_call: TRBV30
cdr3_nt: TGTGCCTGGAAGGCCTCGAGGAGCACTGAAGCTTTCTTT
cdr3_aa: CAWKASRSTEAFF

j_call: TRBJ1-1
clone_size: -
d_call: TRBD1
v_call: TRBV10-1
cdr3_nt: TGCGCCAGCAGTGAGTCATTCCGGACAGGGATGAACACTGAAGCTTTCTTT
cdr3_aa: CASSESFRTGMNTEAFF

j_call: TRBJ1-5
clone_size: -
d_call: TRBD1
v_call: TRBV9
cdr3_nt: TGTGCCAGCAGCCCGACGACAGGGGCCAATCAGCCCCAGCATTTT
cdr3_aa: CASSPTTGANQPQHF

j_call: TRBJ2-1
clone_size: once
d_call: TRBD1
v_call: TRBV5-4
cdr3_nt: TGTGCCAGCAGCGGAACCGGGACAGGGAGGGATGAGCAGTTCTTC
cdr3_aa: CASSGTGTGRDEQFF

j_call: TRBJ2-2
clone_size: -
d_call: -
v_call: TRBV18
cdr3_nt: TGTGCCAGCTCACAACTCAACACCGGGGAGCTGTTTTTT
cdr3_aa: CASSQLNTGELFF

j_call: TRBJ2-1
clone_size: once
d_call: TRBD2
v_call: TRBV10-3
cdr3_nt: TGTGCCATCAGTGCCGTAGCGGGGGGGCGGTACAATGAGCAGTTCTTC
cdr3_aa: CAISAVAGGRYNEQFF

j_call: TRBJ1-1
clone_size: -
d_call: -
v_call: TRBV19
cdr3_nt: TGTGCCAGTAGTATAGGTACTCAGGGGTCGAACACTGAAGCTTTCTTT
cdr3_aa: CASSIGTQGSNTEAFF

j_call: TRBJ2-3
clone_size: -
d_call: TRBD2
v_call: TRBV11-2
cdr3_nt: TGTGCCAGCAGCCCACTAGCGGGGGGCAGCACAGATACGCAGTATTTT
cdr3_aa: CASSPLAGGSTDTQYF

j_call: TRBJ2-3
clone_size: -
d_call: -
v_call: TRBV9
cdr3_nt: TGTGCCAGCAGCGTAGGAGACAGTTACACAGATACGCAGTATTTT
cdr3_aa: CASSVGDSYTDTQYF

j_call: TRBJ2-1
clone_size: -
d_call: TRBD1
v_call: TRBV6-5
cdr3_nt: TGTGCCAGCAGTTCCTGGACAGGCAGCTCCTACAATGAGCAGTTCTTC
cdr3_aa: CASSSWTGSSYNEQFF

j_call: TRBJ2-5
clone_size: -
d_call: -
v_call: TRBV7-2
cdr3_nt: TGTGCCAGCAGCTTAGACCGGTTGTGGTCCCAGTACTTC
cdr3_aa: CASSLDRLWSQYF

j_call: TRBJ1-3
clone_size: -
d_call: -
v_call: TRBV28
cdr3_nt: TGTGCCAGCAGCCAACCGGCCTCCCAGGTTTCTGGAAACACCATATATTTT
cdr3_aa: CASSQPASQVSGNTIYF

j_call: TRBJ2-5
clone_size: -
d_call: TRBD2
v_call: TRBV4-2
cdr3_nt: TGTGCCAGCAGCCACCCTCTAGCGGGGGCCCCAAAAGAGACCCAGTACTTC
cdr3_aa: CASSHPLAGAPKETQYF

j_call: TRBJ1-2
clone_size: -
d_call: -
v_call: TRBV5-1
cdr3_nt: TGCGCCAGCAGCTTGGGACAGTCCTATGGCTACACCTTC
cdr3_aa: CASSLGQSYGYTF

j_call: TRBJ2-7
clone_size: -
d_call: -
v_call: TRBV6-5
cdr3_nt: TGTGCCAGCAGTTACGGGGGGAGCCACGAGCAGTACTTC
cdr3_aa: CASSYGGSHEQYF

j_call: TRBJ2-4
clone_size: -
d_call: TRBD2
v_call: TRBV7-3
cdr3_nt: TGTGCCAGCAGCTTAATGGCTAGCGGGGAAGGAAACATTCAGTACTTC
cdr3_aa: CASSLMASGEGNIQYF

j_call: TRBJ1-2
clone_size: few
d_call: TRBD1
v_call: TRBV6-5
cdr3_nt: TGTGCCAGCAGTTACTCGACAGGGGACGGCTACACCTTC
cdr3_aa: CASSYSTGDGYTF

j_call: TRBJ2-3
clone_size: once
d_call: TRBD2
v_call: TRBV18
cdr3_nt: TGTGCCAGCTCACCAACTTTAGCGGGGGGATCGGATACGCAGTATTTT
cdr3_aa: CASSPTLAGGSDTQYF

j_call: TRBJ1-1
clone_size: -
d_call: TRBD1
v_call: TRBV4-1
cdr3_nt: TGCGCCAGCAGCCCCGGACAGGGGGCCGACACTGAAGCTTTCTTT
cdr3_aa: CASSPGQGADTEAFF